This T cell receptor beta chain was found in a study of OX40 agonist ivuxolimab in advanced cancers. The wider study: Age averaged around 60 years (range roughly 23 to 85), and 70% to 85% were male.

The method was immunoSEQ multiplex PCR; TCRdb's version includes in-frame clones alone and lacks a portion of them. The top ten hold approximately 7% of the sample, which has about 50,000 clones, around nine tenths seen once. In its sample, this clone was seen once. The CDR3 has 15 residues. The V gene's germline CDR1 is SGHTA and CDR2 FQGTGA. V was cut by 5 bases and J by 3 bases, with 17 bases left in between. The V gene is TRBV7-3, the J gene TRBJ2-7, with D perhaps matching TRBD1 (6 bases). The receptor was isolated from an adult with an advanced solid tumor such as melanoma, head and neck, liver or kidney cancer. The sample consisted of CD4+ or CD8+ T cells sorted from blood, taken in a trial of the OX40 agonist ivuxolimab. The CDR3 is CASSPSPGEVYEQYF. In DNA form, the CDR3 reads TGTGCCAGCAGCCCCTCCCCAGGGGAAGTCTACGAGCAGTACTTC.